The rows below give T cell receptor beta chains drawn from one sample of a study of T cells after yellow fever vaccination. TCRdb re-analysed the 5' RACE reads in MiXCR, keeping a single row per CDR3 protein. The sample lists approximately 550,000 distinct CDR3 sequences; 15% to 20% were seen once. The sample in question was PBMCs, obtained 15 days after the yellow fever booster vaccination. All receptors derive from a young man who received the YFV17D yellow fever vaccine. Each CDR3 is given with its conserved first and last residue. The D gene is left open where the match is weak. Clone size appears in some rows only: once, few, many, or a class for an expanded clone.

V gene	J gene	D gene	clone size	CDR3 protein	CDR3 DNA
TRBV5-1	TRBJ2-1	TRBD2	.	CASSLNFGTSGNNEQFF	TGCGCCAGCAGCTTGAATTTTGGGACTAGCGGTAACAATGAGCAGTTCTTC
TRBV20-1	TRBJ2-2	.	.	CSALLDGNTGELFF	TGCAGTGCCCTCCTGGACGGGAACACCGGGGAGCTGTTTTTT
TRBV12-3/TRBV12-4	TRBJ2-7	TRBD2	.	CASSWGLAGVWEQYF	TGTGCCAGCAGTTGGGGACTAGCGGGAGTCTGGGAGCAGTACTTC
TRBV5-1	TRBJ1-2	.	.	CASSLASLGGYTF	TGCGCCAGCAGCTTGGCTAGCCTCGGTGGCTACACCTTC
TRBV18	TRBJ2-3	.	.	CASSPIPTQYF	TGTGCCAGCTCACCAATTCCTACGCAGTATTTT
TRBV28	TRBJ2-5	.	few	CATRRSPGTQYF	TGTGCCACTAGACGGTCCCCCGGGACCCAGTACTTC
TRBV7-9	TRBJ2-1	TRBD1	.	CASSPGTGGWNEQFF	TGTGCCAGCAGCCCCGGGACAGGGGGCTGGAATGAGCAGTTCTTC
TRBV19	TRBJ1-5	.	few	CASRHQSHSNQPQHF	TGTGCCAGTAGGCACCAGTCACATAGCAATCAGCCCCAGCATTTT
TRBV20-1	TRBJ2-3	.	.	CSARGVASDTQYF	TGCAGTGCTAGAGGAGTAGCGTCAGATACGCAGTATTTT
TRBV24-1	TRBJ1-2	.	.	CATSDLGTHYTF	TGTGCCACCAGTGATTTGGGCACCCACTACACCTTC
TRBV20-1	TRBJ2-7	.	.	CSARETGYEQYF	TGCAGTGCTAGAGAAACAGGCTACGAGCAGTACTTC
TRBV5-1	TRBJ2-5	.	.	CASSLSGQKTQYF	TGCGCCAGCAGCTTGTCAGGACAAAAGACCCAGTACTTC
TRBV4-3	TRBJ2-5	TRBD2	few	CASSQGLTGGGETQYF	TGCGCCAGCAGCCAAGGGCTTACGGGAGGTGGAGAGACCCAGTACTTC
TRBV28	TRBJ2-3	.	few	CASNTGGTDTQYF	TGTGCCAGCAATACCGGGGGCACAGATACGCAGTATTTT
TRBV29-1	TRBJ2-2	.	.	CSVVRGNTGELFF	TGCAGCGTTGTCAGGGGTAACACCGGGGAGCTGTTTTTT
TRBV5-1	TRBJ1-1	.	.	CASSLERVSTEAFF	TGCGCCAGCAGCTTGGAACGTGTGAGCACTGAAGCTTTCTTT
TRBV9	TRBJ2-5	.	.	CASSVSHGQETQYF	TGTGCCAGCAGCGTATCGCATGGCCAGGAGACCCAGTACTTC
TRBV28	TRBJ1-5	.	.	CASSPPGWQPQHF	TGTGCCAGCAGTCCTCCCGGCTGGCAGCCCCAGCATTTT
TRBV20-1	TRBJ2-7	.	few	CSARDAGIYEQYF	TGCAGTGCTAGAGATGCCGGAATCTACGAGCAGTACTTC
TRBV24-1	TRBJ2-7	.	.	CATSFSRSYEQYF	TGTGCCACCAGTTTCTCCAGGAGCTACGAGCAGTACTTC
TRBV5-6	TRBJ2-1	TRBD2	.	CASSLDGTGLSGGNEQFF	TGTGCCAGCAGCTTGGACGGGACGGGACTATCGGGGGGTAATGAGCAGTTCTTC
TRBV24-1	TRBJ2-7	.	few	CATSDGPADEQYF	TGTGCCACCAGTGATGGTCCGGCCGACGAGCAGTACTTC